Listed here are 23 T cell receptor beta chains from one sample, sequenced in a study of shared clonotypes between healthy human individuals. Repertoires were generated with immunoSEQ multiplex PCR, while TCRdb's copy carries only in-frame clones and drops some. The sample carries over 400,000 clones, 81% recorded once. The sequenced sample was PBMCs. These TCRs come from a woman aged 40 to 50 in good health. Some clones in this sample may be carry-over from other donors' samples.

The J gene is TRBJ1-5, the V gene TRBV6-5; no definite D call. Trimming took off 8 bases at V and 4 bases at J, with 12 bases between the two ends. The CDR3 consists of 13 residues. The V gene's germline CDR1 is MNHEY and CDR2 SVGAGI. The CDR3 DNA reads as TGTGCCAGCGGGGAAGGGTTAAATCAGCCCCAGCATTTT. Encoded protein: CASGEGLNQPQHF.

The chain uses TRBV4-3 and TRBJ2-7, with D perhaps being TRBD1 or TRBD2 (5 bases each). Germline loops: CDR1 LGHNA, CDR2 YSLEER. The CDR3 is made up of 14 amino acids. The germline V and J ends were trimmed by 4 bases and 7 bases, with 17 bases remaining between them. The CDR3 protein is CASSRTRKWGEQYF. The CDR3 DNA follows: TGCGCCAGCAGCCGGACCCGCAAATGGGGGGAGCAGTACTTC.

The gene calls are TRBV7-2 and TRBJ2-1; 10 bases match TRBD2. The CDR3 extends over 15 amino acids. CDR1 and CDR2 (germline): SGHTA, FQGNSA. The V segment lost 2 bases and the J segment 4 bases; nucleotides outside the gene matches: 2. The CDR3 loop reads CASSLSGLAYNEQFF. In nucleotides, the CDR3 is TGTGCCAGCAGCTTATCGGGACTAGCGTACAATGAGCAGTTCTTC.

A word on this clone: This probably arose from a read error, given a far larger clone one base away. J is TRBJ2-3 and V is TRBV12-5; 7 nucleotides line up with TRBD2. The junction had 26 bases not matched to a gene; V was cut back by 3 bases and J by 2 bases. There are 22 residues in the CDR3. CDR1 LGHNT and CDR2 FRNRAP come from the germline V gene. The CDR3 DNA follows: TGTGCTAGTGGTTTCACCTCAGCAATTCGTATACGGGAGGTCTATGACACAGATACGCAGTATTTT. It encodes CASGFTSAIRIREVYDTDTQYF.

This sequence joins TRBV2 and TRBJ2-5; 11 bases are shared with TRBD2. V shed 3 bases, J shed 5 bases, and the junction held 5 bases outside the gene matches. Germline CDR1 and CDR2: SNHLY and FYNNEI. The CDR3 extends over 15 amino acids. DNA of the CDR3: TGTGCCAGCAGTGATAGGGCTAGCGGGAGGGAGACCCAGTACTTC. Amino acids: CASSDRASGRETQYF.

This clone was observed a handful of times. This likely stems from a read error, as it lies one base from a far larger clone. Within the sample, other DNA sequences also encode this same CDR3. The chain employs TRBV7-9 and TRBJ1-1; D remains ambiguous. The CDR3 loop spans 12 amino acids. Germline CDR1 SEHNR, CDR2 FQNEAQ (reference sequence). The CDR3 here is CASSLMNTEAFF. CDR3 nucleotides: TGTGCCAGCAGCTTAATGAACACTGAAGCTTTCTTC.

Regarding this clone: With a far larger clone one base away, a read error is the likely cause. The rearrangement links TRBV4-2 to TRBJ1-2, with D possibly TRBD1 on 5 matching bases. The CDR3 totals 12 residues. Germline V CDR1 and CDR2: LGHNA, YNFKEQ. CDR3 DNA sequence: TGTGCCAGCAGCTTAGGAGGGGTTTGGGCCCACTTC. It encodes CASSLGGVWAHF.

This chain links TRBV27 with TRBJ2-7; D tentatively fits TRBD1 or TRBD2 (5 bases each). V lost 2 bases, J lost 12 bases, and 20 bases lay in between. CDR3 length: 14 amino acids. Germline V gene data show CDR1 as MNHEY and CDR2 as SMNVEV (reference sequence). CDR3 sequence (DNA): TGTGCCAGCAGTTTAATCGACGGGACCCGCCGTATGTACTTC. This gives the protein CASSLIDGTRRMYF.

The sample holds one count of this clone. The gene calls are TRBV19 and TRBJ1-1, with 9 positions matching TRBD1. Losses at the gene ends were 3 bases for V and 5 bases for J; bases not matched to a gene: 7. This CDR3 spans 15 amino acids. Germline-derived CDR1 and CDR2 are LNHDA and SQIVND (reference sequence). The CDR3: CASSIFGQGLTEAFF. CDR3 coding DNA: TGTGCCAGTAGTATCTTTGGACAGGGGCTAACTGAAGCTTTCTTT.

Worth noting for this clone: A read error may be the cause here, since a much bigger clone is one base away. The chain couples TRBV7-2 to TRBJ2-7; 9 bases are a match to TRBD2. The germline gives CDR1 SGHTA, CDR2 FQGNSA. The ends lost 5 bases at V and 5 bases at J; junction bases unmatched: 10. CDR3 length: 15 residues. This CDR3 reads CASSEPLGLAHEQYF. The CDR3 region has the DNA TGTGCCAGCAGCGAACCCCTGGGACTAGCACACGAGCAGTACTTC.

As for this clone: Since a far larger clone is one base different, this is likely a read error. Other DNA variants within this sample encode the same CDR3. This rearrangement joins TRBV2 to TRBJ1-4; tentatively, D is TRBD1 (6 bases). Germline V gene data show CDR1 as SNHLY and CDR2 as FYNNEI. Trimming removed 2 bases from V and 7 bases from J, with 11 bases in between. This CDR3 has 14 amino acids. The CDR3 protein is CASSESQGREKLFF. The CDR3 DNA reads TGTGCCAGCAGTGAATCACAGGGCCGTGAAAAACTGTTTTTT. Full variable domain (missing parts from reference TRBV2 and TRBJ1-4): EPEVTQTPSHQVTQMGQEVILRCVPISNHLYFYWYRQILGQKVEFLVSFYNNEISEKSEIFDDQFSVERPDGSNFTLKIRSTKLEDSAMYFCASSESQGREKLFFGSGTQLSVL.

The rearrangement joins TRBV7-9 to TRBJ2-1; D gene uncertain. Germline lookup yields CDR1 SEHNR and CDR2 FQNEAQ (reference sequence). Trimming shortened V by 1 base and J by 7 bases, and 8 bases separated the two germline ends. The CDR3 covers 13 residues. The CDR3 sequence is CASSLGTGNEQFF. The CDR3 nucleotides are TGTGCCAGCAGCTTAGGAACCGGGAATGAGCAGTTCTTC.

This clone was observed a handful of times. Other DNA sequences from this sample encode an identical CDR3 as well. The chain combines TRBV6-5 with TRBJ2-7; the D gene is possibly TRBD2 (5 bases). Trimming shortened V by 0 bases and J by 2 bases, and 14 bases separated the two germline ends. Germline CDR1 and CDR2: MNHEY and SVGAGI. This CDR3 has 16 residues. CDR3 sequence reads: CASSYSWTPSPYEQYF. The CDR3 DNA sequence: TGTGCCAGCAGTTACTCGTGGACTCCTAGCCCCTACGAGCAGTACTTC.

This clone was counted a few times. The chain joins TRBV7-3 to TRBJ2-2; D gene unclear. Germline V CDR1 and CDR2: SGHTA, FQGTGA. This CDR3 spans 13 amino acids. Trimming cost V 2 bases and J 0 bases, with 1 base left between them. The CDR3, as DNA: TGTGCCAGCAGCTTACCGAACACCGGGGAGCTGTTTTTT. This sequence encodes CASSLPNTGELFF.

The chain links TRBV27 to TRBJ1-5; the D gene is possibly TRBD1 (6 bases). Germline V lookup: CDR1 MNHEY, CDR2 SMNVEV (reference sequence). Trimming stripped 6 bases from V and 10 bases from J, with 22 bases between. CDR3 length equals 15 residues. In nucleotides, the CDR3 is TGTGCCAGCAGCCCCGGGGACAAGCTTTTTGCCCCCCAGCATTTT. It is translated as CASSPGDKLFAPQHF.

This clone was seen many times. Other nucleotide sequences in the sample specify the same CDR3. The CDR3 nucleotides read TGCAGTGCTAAGAGCAATCAGCCCCAGCATTTT. This translates into CSAKSNQPQHF. The gene calls are TRBV20-1 and TRBJ1-5; no clear D gene. Germline CDR1 is DFQATT and CDR2 is SNEGSKA (reference sequence). Trimming removed 4 bases from V and 1 base from J, with 2 bases in between. CDR3 length: 11 residues.

This clone was counted only a few times. The V call is TRBV28, the J call TRBJ1-2; tentatively, D is TRBD1 (6 bases). V was cut by 5 bases and J by 4 bases, with 8 bases left in between. CDR1 is MDHEN and CDR2 is SYDVKM in the germline V gene. This CDR3 has 12 amino acids. The CDR3 protein is CASSRGLYGYTF. For the CDR3, the DNA is TGTGCCAGCAGTCGGGGGCTCTATGGCTACACCTTC.

The rearrangement links TRBV5-1 to TRBJ2-1; D gene unclear. The CDR3 covers 15 residues. The germline V and J ends were trimmed by 4 bases and 0 bases, with 11 bases remaining between them. The germline V gene encodes CDR1 SGHRS and CDR2 YFSETQ. Here the CDR3 reads CASSDEGSSYNEQFF. In DNA form, the CDR3 reads TGCGCCAGCAGCGACGAAGGTAGCTCCTACAATGAGCAGTTCTTC. The full variable domain, in which reference TRBV5-1 and TRBJ2-1 provide the parts outside the CDR3, is KAGVTQTPRYLIKTRGQQVTLSCSPISGHRSVSWYQQTPGQGLQFLFEYFSETQRNKGNFPGRFSGRQFSNSRSEMNVSTLELGDSALYLCASSDEGSSYNEQFFGPGTRLTVL.

This clone turned up a few times. The J gene is TRBJ2-3, the V gene TRBV28; D is tentatively TRBD1 or TRBD2 (10 bases each). V lost 3 bases to trimming and J lost 4 bases, with 35 bases between them. This CDR3 has 22 amino acids. The V gene's germline CDR1 is MDHEN and CDR2 SYDVKM. CDR3 nucleotide sequence: TGTGCCAGCAGTTTCCCGACAGGGGGCTGGCTAGCGGGAGTAAAGGGACCAGATACGCAGTATTTT. Amino acids: CASSFPTGGWLAGVKGPDTQYF.

The genes are TRBV5-4 and TRBJ2-3; maybe TRBD2 (5 bases). The V and J ends lost 4 bases and 2 bases respectively, with 17 bases between them. This CDR3 has 16 residues. The germline CDR1 and CDR2 sequences are SGHNT and YYREEE (reference sequence). This chain's CDR3 is CASSEGMAPHTDTQYF. CDR3 DNA sequence: TGTGCCAGCAGCGAGGGTATGGCGCCCCACACAGATACGCAGTATTTT.

As regards this clone: A far larger clone differs by one base, so this is likely a read error. This chain uses TRBV4-3 with TRBJ2-7, with TRBD2 matching over 9 bases. The CDR3 is 15 amino acids. Per germline, CDR1 LGHNA and CDR2 YSLEER. CDR3 nucleotides: TGCTCCAGCAGCCAAGTCGCGGGAGGGCCCTACGAGCAGTACTTC. It translates to CSSSQVAGGPYEQYF.

Points on this clone: A far bigger clonotype differs at one base, so this is likely a read error. The chain carries TRBV28 and TRBJ2-7; D may be TRBD2 (5 bases). CDR1 is MDHEN, CDR2 SYDVKM, per germline. V lost 2 bases and J 2 bases, leaving 22 bases between the germline ends. The CDR3 is made up of 18 amino acids. CDR3 in DNA: TGTGCCAGCAGTTTAAGCAGGACTTTCACATTTAACACCTACGAGCAGTACTTC. It codes for CASSLSRTFTFNTYEQYF.

This clone came up a few times. The chain employs TRBV5-1 and TRBJ1-4, with 7 bases matching TRBD1. The V and J ends lost 4 bases and 4 bases, in that order; junction bases with no gene match: 4. CDR3 length: 14 residues. CDR1 and CDR2 from the germline V gene are SGHRS and YFSETQ. In DNA form, the CDR3 reads TGCGCCAGCAGCCGGGACAGCAGTAATGAAAAACTGTTTTTT. This gives the protein CASSRDSSNEKLFF.